The 32 T cell receptor beta chains listed next were all sequenced from one sample in a study of cytomegalovirus exposure and HLA in healthy donors. The protocol was immunoSEQ multiplex PCR, while the TCRdb copy is restricted to in-frame clones and leaves out a portion. The data contain 150,000 to 200,000 clones, 75% to 90% of them singletons. Source material: PBMCs. The receptor set was obtained from a young woman in good health and CMV-seronegative.

This chain links TRBV30 with TRBJ2-2, with TRBD1 as a possible D gene (6 bases). From germline, CDR1 is GTSNPN and CDR2 SVGIG (reference sequence). This CDR3 contains 14 residues. The V and J ends lost 5 bases and 6 bases respectively, with 16 bases between them. The CDR3 DNA reads as TGTGCCTGGGTTGGGACACCCCGGTCCGGGGAGCTGTTTTTT. It codes for CAWVGTPRSGELFF.

The DNA for the CDR3 is TGTGCCAGCAGCAACCAACTAGCGGGATTAGACGAGCAGTACTTC. This gives the protein CASSNQLAGLDEQYF. The gene calls are TRBV11-2 and TRBJ2-7; 10 nucleotides align to TRBD2. The junction had 9 bases not matched to a gene; V was cut back by 5 bases and J by 5 bases. Germline CDR1 is SGHAT and CDR2 is FQNNGV. The CDR3 loop spans 15 amino acids. Variable domain in full (rest from reference TRBV11-2 and TRBJ2-7): EAGVAQSPRYKIIEKRQSVAFWCNPISGHATLYWYQQILGQGPKLLIQFQNNGVVDDSQLPKDRFSAERLKGVDSTLKIQPAKLEDSAVYLCASSNQLAGLDEQYFGPGTRLTVT.

V usage is TRBV18 and J usage is TRBJ2-7; 10 nucleotides align to TRBD1. The CDR3 has 16 residues. The trim removed 3 bases at V and 3 bases at J, leaving 8 bases unmatched. Per the germline V gene, CDR1 is KGHSH and CDR2 is LQKENI. CDR3 in amino acids: CASSPPGTGVIYEQYF. DNA for the CDR3: TGTGCCAGCTCACCCCCCGGGACAGGGGTTATCTACGAGCAGTACTTC. Together with reference TRBV18 and TRBJ2-7, the CDR3 gives the full variable domain: NAGVMQNPRHLVRRRGQEARLRCSPMKGHSHVYWYRQLPEEGLKFMVYLQKENIIDESGMPKERFSAEFPKEGPSILRIQQVVRGDSAAYFCASSPPGTGVIYEQYFGPGTRLTVT.

This rearrangement joins TRBV6-1 to TRBJ2-4; no clear D. Germline CDR1 and CDR2: MNHNS and SASEGT. V was shortened by 7 bases and J by 10 bases, with 11 bases between the two germline ends. The CDR3 is made up of 11 amino acids. The CDR3 DNA sequence: TGTGCCAGCATCCTGCAGAAAATTCAGTACTTC. As protein: CASILQKIQYF.

V and J are TRBV7-9 and TRBJ1-2; 8 bases align to TRBD1. Germline CDR1 is SEHNR and CDR2 is FQNEAQ (reference sequence). The CDR3 extends over 19 amino acids. V shed 1 base, J shed 2 bases, and the junction held 15 bases outside the gene matches. CDR3 DNA sequence: TGTGCCAGCAGCTTAGGGATCTCCCGGGACAGGTTTTCAAACTATGGCTACACCTTC. It is translated as CASSLGISRDRFSNYGYTF.

This rearrangement joins TRBV19 to TRBJ2-1; 7 bases map to TRBD1. The CDR3 contains 16 residues. Unmatched junction bases numbered 18, after V lost 3 bases and J lost 13 bases. The germline V gene has CDR1 LNHDA and CDR2 SQIVND (reference sequence). Here the CDR3 DNA reads TGTGCCAGTAGTATTCCTGGTGGAGCTACAGGGGAGCTTCAGTTCTTC. Translated: CASSIPGGATGELQFF.

The rearrangement uses TRBV9 and TRBJ1-1; 10 nucleotides line up with TRBD1. Trimming took 4 bases from V and 10 from J; bases not matched to a gene: 10. The CDR3 loop spans 14 amino acids. Germline V gives CDR1 SGDLS, CDR2 YYNGEE. This chain's CDR3 is CASSPPLRTGGAFF. The CDR3 nucleotides are TGTGCCAGCAGCCCCCCCCTTAGGACAGGGGGAGCTTTCTTT.

The J gene is TRBJ1-4, the V gene TRBV18; D gene ambiguous. This CDR3 comprises 15 residues. The V gene lost 2 bases and the J gene lost 5 bases, with 12 bases spanning the gap. The germline V gene has CDR1 KGHSH and CDR2 LQKENI. This chain's CDR3 is CASSPERYRNEKLFF. The CDR3 DNA follows: TGTGCCAGCTCACCAGAGCGGTACCGGAATGAAAAACTGTTTTTT. The variable domain in full, completed from reference TRBV18 and TRBJ1-4, reads NAGVMQNPRHLVRRRGQEARLRCSPMKGHSHVYWYRQLPEEGLKFMVYLQKENIIDESGMPKERFSAEFPKEGPSILRIQQVVRGDSAAYFCASSPERYRNEKLFFGSGTQLSVL.

This rearrangement joins TRBV19 to TRBJ1-2; 9 nucleotides align to TRBD1. The J segment lost 4 bases and the V segment lost 7 bases, leaving 7 bases of the junction unmatched. Looked up from germline, CDR1 is LNHDA and CDR2 is SQIVND (reference sequence). CDR3 length: 14 amino acids. CDR3 nucleotides: TGTGCCAGTACGGACAGGGGAGAGCTCTATGGCTACACCTTC. Protein: CASTDRGELYGYTF.

The chain uses TRBV27 and TRBJ2-2, with TRBD1 matching over 8 bases. V lost 8 bases and J lost 6; bases outside the gene matches: 5. The CDR3 loop spans 13 amino acids. Germline-derived CDR1 and CDR2 are MNHEY and SMNVEV (reference sequence). CDR3 coding DNA: TGTGCCAGCGGAACAGGGGGACCCGGGGAGCTGTTTTTT. Translation: CASGTGGPGELFF.

The V call is TRBV2, the J call TRBJ2-2, with a possible D match to TRBD1 (5 bases). V lost 5 bases and J 1 base, leaving 8 bases between the germline ends. Germline CDR1 SNHLY, CDR2 FYNNEI. The CDR3 length is 14 residues. This CDR3 reads CASSYDRNTGELFF. The CDR3 coding sequence is TGTGCCAGCAGTTACGACAGGAACACCGGGGAGCTGTTTTTT. The complete variable domain, with remaining parts taken from reference TRBV2 and TRBJ2-2, reads EPEVTQTPSHQVTQMGQEVILRCVPISNHLYFYWYRQILGQKVEFLVSFYNNEISEKSEIFDDQFSVERPDGSNFTLKIRSTKLEDSAMYFCASSYDRNTGELFFGEGSRLTVL.

This clone was seen just once. The V call is TRBV15, the J call TRBJ2-7; D not certain. The length of the CDR3 is 14 residues. Germline loops: CDR1 LNHNV, CDR2 YYDKDF (reference sequence). Trimming removed 2 bases at V and 5 bases at J, with 13 bases between. CDR3 DNA sequence: TGTGCCACCAGCAGACGTGAAAGCGCGAACGAGCAGTACTTC. Its translation: CATSRRESANEQYF.

This chain connects TRBV6-5 to TRBJ1-5, with D tentatively TRBD1 (5 bases). Germline V lookup: CDR1 MNHEY, CDR2 SVGAGI. V was shortened by 8 bases and J by 0 bases, with 11 bases between the two germline ends. This CDR3 region has 14 residues. The DNA of the CDR3 is TGTGCCAGCCGCGGGGGGAATAGCAATCAGCCCCAGCATTTT. Translating it yields CASRGGNSNQPQHF.

The chain couples TRBV5-1 to TRBJ1-1; D is ambiguous. Germline CDR1 is SGHRS and CDR2 is YFSETQ. The CDR3 spans 13 residues. The germline V and J ends were trimmed by 7 bases and 1 base, with 11 bases remaining between them. CDR3: CASRPEGNTEAFF. CDR3 sequence (DNA): TGCGCCAGCCGCCCGGAGGGGAACACTGAAGCTTTCTTT.

The chain employs TRBV11-2 and TRBJ2-5; 9 bases agree with TRBD1. CDR3 length: 14 residues. Germline-derived CDR1 and CDR2 are SGHAT and FQNNGV. V shed 3 bases, J shed 7 bases, and the junction held 6 bases outside the gene matches. The CDR3 loop reads CASSLSTGGRTQYF. DNA for the CDR3: TGTGCCAGCAGCTTGAGTACAGGGGGCAGGACCCAGTACTTC.

The rearrangement uses TRBV2 and TRBJ2-5, with 8 bases that match TRBD1. After removal of 8 bases from V and 5 bases from J, the junction contained 7 bases not matched to a gene. The CDR3 is 13 residues long. Germline CDR1 and CDR2: SNHLY and FYNNEI. In nucleotides, the CDR3 is TGTGCCAGCCCTAGGAGACAGGGGGAGACCCAGTACTTC. Protein product: CASPRRQGETQYF.

The V call is TRBV27, the J call TRBJ2-7; D not certain. Germline V CDR1 and CDR2: MNHEY, SMNVEV (reference sequence). Trimming took 4 bases from V and 2 from J, leaving 15 bases between them. The CDR3 is 15 amino acids. CDR3 region: CASSSILELPYEQYF. In DNA form, the CDR3 reads TGTGCCAGCAGTTCTATCTTGGAGCTTCCCTACGAGCAGTACTTC.

The rearrangement joins TRBV6-5 to TRBJ1-2; 10 nucleotides align to TRBD1. Germline V gene sequence: CDR1 MNHEY, CDR2 SVGAGI. The V gene end was trimmed by 6 bases and the J gene end by 10 bases; junction bases not matched to a gene: 8. This CDR3 is built from 13 residues. The CDR3 protein is CASSRDRGQDYTF. The DNA of the CDR3 is TGTGCCAGCAGCCGAGACAGGGGGCAGGACTACACCTTC.

The chain recombines TRBV29-1 with TRBJ2-1, with D possibly being TRBD2 (5 bases). CDR3 size: 14 residues. V gave up 7 bases and J gave up 0 bases, with 13 bases separating them. Germline values: CDR1 SQVTM, CDR2 ANQGSEA. CDR3: CSAAGLLSYNEQFF. The CDR3 nucleotides are TGCAGCGCGGCCGGACTTCTCTCCTACAATGAGCAGTTCTTC.

This sequence joins TRBV27 and TRBJ1-5; 8 bases are a match to TRBD1. Germline CDR1 is MNHEY and CDR2 is SMNVEV (reference sequence). The J segment lost 9 bases and the V segment lost 5 bases, leaving 6 bases of the junction unmatched. The CDR3 covers 13 residues. CDR3 DNA: TGTGCCAGCAGTCGACAGGGGCAATGGCCCCAGCATTTT. It is translated as CASSRQGQWPQHF.

The chain uses TRBV7-9 and TRBJ1-4; a weak D match, TRBD1 (6 bases). The ends were cut back, 0 bases at V and 3 bases at J, with 8 bases in the middle. The length of the CDR3 is 15 residues. Germline V gene lookup returns CDR1 SEHNR and CDR2 FQNEAQ (reference sequence). The chain's CDR3 is CASSLAGGPNEKLFF. CDR3 sequence (DNA): TGTGCCAGCAGCTTAGCTGGGGGCCCTAATGAAAAACTGTTTTTT. The variable domain in full, completed from reference TRBV7-9 and TRBJ1-4, reads DTGVSQNPRHKITKRGQNVTFRCDPISEHNRLYWYRQTLGQGPEFLTYFQNEAQLEKSRLLSDRFSAERPKGSFSTLEIQRTEQGDSAMYLCASSLAGGPNEKLFFGSGTQLSVL.

The chain combines TRBV5-1 with TRBJ1-3; D is unclear. Trimming stripped 5 bases from V and 4 bases from J, with 13 bases between. The CDR3 runs to 14 residues. Germline CDR1 reads SGHRS; CDR2 reads YFSETQ. CDR3 nucleotide sequence: TGCGCCAGCAGAACGGGGTCTGCCGGAAACACCATATATTTT. Amino acids: CASRTGSAGNTIYF. Filled out from reference TRBV5-1 and TRBJ1-3, the complete variable domain reads KAGVTQTPRYLIKTRGQQVTLSCSPISGHRSVSWYQQTPGQGLQFLFEYFSETQRNKGNFPGRFSGRQFSNSRSEMNVSTLELGDSALYLCASRTGSAGNTIYFGEGSWLTVV.

Only a few counts were recorded for this clone. This chain links TRBV6-5 with TRBJ1-1; 10 bases agree with TRBD1. With V trimmed by 5 bases and J by 5 bases, 8 bases remained unmatched. Per the germline V gene, CDR1 is MNHEY and CDR2 is SVGAGI. The CDR3 length is 15 residues. The CDR3 coding sequence is TGTGCCAGCAGTACCCCGGGACAGGGGAGGACTGAAGCTTTCTTT. This sequence encodes CASSTPGQGRTEAFF.

The rearrangement joins TRBV5-5 to TRBJ1-4; the match to TRBD1 covers 7 bases. This CDR3 has 15 residues. The germline V gene encodes CDR1 SGHKS and CDR2 YYEKEE (reference sequence). V was clipped by 6 bases and J by 3 bases; unmatched bases: 8. CDR3 in DNA: TGTGCCAGCACCAACATGGGACAGTCTAATGAAAAACTGTTTTTT. Protein: CASTNMGQSNEKLFF.

The rearrangement uses TRBV27 and TRBJ1-5; perhaps TRBD1 as D (5 bases). Germline lookup yields CDR1 MNHEY and CDR2 SMNVEV (reference sequence). V was trimmed by 6 bases and J by 10 bases, leaving 16 bases between them. The CDR3 has 13 amino acids. This CDR3 reads CASRGQHGGPQHF. CDR3 nucleotides: TGTGCCAGCAGGGGGCAGCACGGGGGACCCCAGCATTTT.

The J gene is TRBJ1-5, the V gene TRBV7-8; D is unclear. Trimming cost V 5 bases and J 5 bases, with 19 bases left between them. Germline V CDR1 and CDR2: SGHVS, FQNEAQ. The CDR3 covers 16 residues. The CDR3 spells CASSPYQSGKDQPQHF. The CDR3 DNA follows: TGTGCCAGCAGCCCTTATCAATCGGGGAAGGATCAGCCCCAGCATTTT.

Only a few counts were recorded for this clone. A junction end diverges from the germline sequence, so it may reflect a read error. The rearrangement links TRBV14 to TRBJ1-1; D is undetermined. CDR1 is SGHDN and CDR2 is FVKESK in the germline V gene. The length of the CDR3 is 11 residues. CDR3 in amino acids: CASSQGPEAFF. In DNA form, the CDR3 reads TGTGCCAGCAGCCAAGGTCCTGAGGCTTTCTTT.

The rearrangement uses TRBV27 and TRBJ2-7; D unresolved. The CDR3 length is 12 residues. The V end lost 5 bases, the J end lost 2 bases, and 7 bases lay between the germline ends. CDR1 MNHEY and CDR2 SMNVEV come from the germline V gene (reference sequence). CDR3 nucleotides: TGTGCCAGCAGTCCAACAACCTACGAGCAGTACTTC. This translates into CASSPTTYEQYF.

In DNA, the CDR3 is TGCGCCAGCGGGCAGACAGGGGGAAACACCATATATTTT. Amino acid sequence: CASGQTGGNTIYF. The J gene is TRBJ1-3, the V gene TRBV5-1; 7 bases align to TRBD1. This CDR3 spans 13 amino acids. After removal of 7 bases from V and 4 bases from J, the junction contained 5 bases not matched to a gene. Germline assignment: CDR1 SGHRS and CDR2 YFSETQ.

The chain recombines TRBV19 with TRBJ2-5; TRBD2 matches 11 bases. There are 15 residues in the CDR3. The germline CDR1 and CDR2 sequences are LNHDA and SQIVND (reference sequence). V shed 5 bases, J shed 2 bases, and the junction held 4 bases outside the gene matches. Here the CDR3 reads CASSARLAGQETQYF. In DNA form, the CDR3 reads TGTGCCAGTAGTGCACGACTAGCGGGACAAGAGACCCAGTACTTC.

J is TRBJ1-1 and V is TRBV9, with 8 positions matching TRBD1. V trimming: 4 bases; J trimming: 1 base; junction bases outside the gene matches: 6. Germline V gives CDR1 SGDLS, CDR2 YYNGEE. The CDR3 is made up of 15 amino acids. Written as DNA, the CDR3 is TGTGCCAGCAGCTCTAGGGACAGGCGGAACACTGAAGCTTTCTTT. Residues: CASSSRDRRNTEAFF. Full variable domain (remainder filled in from reference TRBV9 and TRBJ1-1): DSGVTQTPKHLITATGQRVTLRCSPRSGDLSVYWYQQSLDQGLQFLIQYYNGEERAKGNILERFSAQQFPDLHSELNLSSLELGDSALYFCASSSRDRRNTEAFFGQGTRLTVV.

The chain uses TRBV18 and TRBJ2-7; the match to TRBD1 covers 9 bases. This CDR3 is 16 amino acids long. V lost 6 bases and J lost 7; bases outside the gene matches: 16. The germline CDR1 and CDR2 sequences are KGHSH and LQKENI. The CDR3 nucleotides are TGTGCCAGCTCGCAATCCCCACTGGGACAGGGCCTGGAGCAGTACTTC. This translates into CASSQSPLGQGLEQYF. The whole variable domain, filled in from reference TRBV18 and TRBJ2-7, reads NAGVMQNPRHLVRRRGQEARLRCSPMKGHSHVYWYRQLPEEGLKFMVYLQKENIIDESGMPKERFSAEFPKEGPSILRIQQVVRGDSAAYFCASSQSPLGQGLEQYFGPGTRLTVT.